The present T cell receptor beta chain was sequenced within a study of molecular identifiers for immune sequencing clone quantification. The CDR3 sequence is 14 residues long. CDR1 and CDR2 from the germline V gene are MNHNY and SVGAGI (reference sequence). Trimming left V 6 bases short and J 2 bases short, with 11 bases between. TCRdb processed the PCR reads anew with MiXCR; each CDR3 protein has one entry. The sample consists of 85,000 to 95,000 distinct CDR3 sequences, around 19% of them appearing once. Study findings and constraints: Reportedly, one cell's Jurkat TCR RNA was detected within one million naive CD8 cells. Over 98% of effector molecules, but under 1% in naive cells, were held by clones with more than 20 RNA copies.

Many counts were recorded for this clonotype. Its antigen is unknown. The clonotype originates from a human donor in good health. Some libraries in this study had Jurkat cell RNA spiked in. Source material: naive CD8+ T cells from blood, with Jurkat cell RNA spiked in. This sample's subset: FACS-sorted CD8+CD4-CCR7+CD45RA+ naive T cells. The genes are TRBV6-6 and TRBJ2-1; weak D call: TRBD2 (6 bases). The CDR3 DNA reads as TGTGCCAGCAGGCGGGACTTGACCTACAATGAGCAGTTCTTC. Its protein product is CASRRDLTYNEQFF.